These 30 T cell receptor beta chains were sequenced from one sample in a study of shared clonotypes between healthy human individuals. It was CD45RO-negative cells, positively selected for CCR7, that made up naive CD8 cells, with terminally differentiated effector memory CD45RA+ cells excluded. Data came from immunoSEQ multiplex PCR; TCRdb stores just in-frame clones and leaves some out. This repertoire shows about 2.1 million clones, about 92% found once; its top ten account for roughly 1.7%. Material for sequencing was naive CD8+ T cells from PBMCs. The receptor set was obtained from a young man in good health. Some clones in this sample may be carry-over from other donors' samples.

The chain is built from TRBV7-2 and TRBJ2-1, with D perhaps matching TRBD1 or TRBD2 (5 bases each). V was pared by 3 bases and J by 5 bases, with 14 bases between. This CDR3 is 15 amino acids long. Germline V lookup: CDR1 SGHTA, CDR2 FQGNSA. In nucleotides, the CDR3 is TGTGCCAGCAGCTTCGGGGCCGGACTTAACAATGAGCAGTTCTTC. This encodes CASSFGAGLNNEQFF.

V and J are TRBV4-3 and TRBJ1-5; possibly TRBD1 for D (5 bases). CDR3 size: 15 residues. The V end was cut by 0 bases, the J end by 8 bases, with 14 bases between. Germline V gene data show CDR1 as LGHNA and CDR2 as YSLEER. The CDR3: CASSQDRGQGEPQHF. The CDR3 region has the DNA TGCGCCAGCAGCCAAGATAGAGGTCAGGGAGAGCCCCAGCATTTT.

The gene calls are TRBV5-6 and TRBJ2-2, with D perhaps matching TRBD1 or TRBD2 (5 bases each). This CDR3 is built from 15 residues. Per the germline V gene, CDR1 is SGHDT and CDR2 is YYEEEE. The ends were cut back, 0 bases at V and 9 bases at J, with 15 bases in the middle. The CDR3 DNA reads TGTGCCAGCAGCTTGGAGGGGCCGGGATCCAGGGAGCTGTTTTTT. Translated, it gives CASSLEGPGSRELFF.

The rearrangement links TRBV27 to TRBJ2-7, with a tentative D call TRBD2 (6 bases). Germline V gene sequence: CDR1 MNHEY, CDR2 SMNVEV (reference sequence). V was shortened by 5 bases and J by 3 bases, with 17 bases between the two germline ends. The CDR3 extends over 15 amino acids. The CDR3 loop reads CASSLGRGVIYEQYF. In nucleotides, the CDR3 is TGTGCCAGCAGTCTAGGGCGCGGGGTAATCTACGAGCAGTACTTC.

The chain links TRBV28 to TRBJ1-4, with D perhaps matching TRBD1 (5 bases). This CDR3 has 14 residues. V lost 3 bases and J lost 4, with 9 bases in between. Germline CDR1 and CDR2: MDHEN and SYDVKM. This CDR3 reads CASSFAGDNEKLFF. DNA of the CDR3: TGTGCCAGCAGTTTTGCGGGGGATAATGAAAAACTGTTTTTT.

V is TRBV11-2 and J is TRBJ2-1; unclear D gene. Between the trimmed V and J ends, which lost 0 bases and 7 bases, there was a span of 7 bases. Germline loops: CDR1 SGHAT, CDR2 FQNNGV. The CDR3 extends over 13 amino acids. CDR3 bases: TGTGCCAGCAGCTTAGATCATGGGAATGAGCAGTTCTTC. Protein sequence: CASSLDHGNEQFF.

J is TRBJ1-2 and V is TRBV28, with D tentatively TRBD1 (5 bases). The CDR3 runs to 15 residues. V lost 2 bases and J lost 2, with 12 bases in between. Germline V gives CDR1 MDHEN, CDR2 SYDVKM. CDR3 sequence reads: CASSLIGTDNYGYTF. In nucleotides, the CDR3 is TGTGCCAGCAGTTTAATCGGGACCGACAACTATGGCTACACCTTC.

In nucleotides, the CDR3 is TGTGCCAGCAGTGAAACTTGGGAGCAGGCGGACACCATATATTTT. It encodes CASSETWEQADTIYF. The J gene is TRBJ1-3, the V gene TRBV2; D gene ambiguous. Trimming removed 2 bases from V and 8 bases from J, with 16 bases in between. The CDR3 spans 15 residues. Germline-derived CDR1 and CDR2 are SNHLY and FYNNEI.

J is TRBJ1-1 and V is TRBV25-1; no clear D. The germline V gene encodes CDR1 MGHDK and CDR2 SYGVNS. The CDR3 covers 14 residues. V lost 6 bases and J 4 bases, leaving 15 bases between the germline ends. CDR3 coding DNA: TGTGCCAGCAGGCGGTCCCACCCGGGCACTGAAGCTTTCTTT. It is translated as CASRRSHPGTEAFF.

In regard to this clone: Other DNA sequences in this specimen translate into the identical CDR3. J is TRBJ2-1 and V is TRBV7-2; D uncertain. V lost 1 base and J 0 bases, leaving 7 bases between the germline ends. Germline-derived CDR1 and CDR2 are SGHTA and FQGNSA. This CDR3 contains 15 residues. The CDR3 loop reads CASSLGVGSYNEQFF. DNA for the CDR3: TGTGCCAGCAGCTTAGGAGTTGGCTCCTACAATGAGCAGTTCTTC.

The V call is TRBV7-6, the J call TRBJ2-7, with 7 bases fitting TRBD2. The CDR3 totals 14 residues. J gave up 2 bases and V 5 bases, and 6 bases lay outside the gene matches. Germline lookup yields CDR1 SGHVS and CDR2 FNYEAQ. The CDR3 DNA is TGTGCCAGCAGCGCGGGGGACGGCACCTACGAGCAGTACTTC. This codes for CASSAGDGTYEQYF.

This clone was seen a handful of times. This sequence joins TRBV9 and TRBJ1-3, with D possibly being TRBD1 (6 bases). From germline, CDR1 is SGDLS and CDR2 YYNGEE. This CDR3 spans 16 amino acids. V was shortened by 3 bases and J by 0 bases, with 13 bases between the two germline ends. The CDR3 reads CASSAETGNSGNTIYF. CDR3 nucleotide sequence: TGTGCCAGCAGCGCAGAGACAGGAAACTCTGGAAACACCATATATTTT.

The gene calls are TRBV7-3 and TRBJ2-3; D is perhaps TRBD2 (5 bases). The CDR3 sequence is 13 residues long. Germline V CDR1 and CDR2: SGHTA, FQGTGA. V was clipped by 2 bases and J by 7 bases, with 10 bases between them. The CDR3 DNA sequence: TGTGCCAGCAGCTTACGGGGAGAGAATACGCAGTATTTT. Translated, it gives CASSLRGENTQYF.

This chain connects TRBV27 to TRBJ2-1; 7 positions match TRBD2. Germline V gene data show CDR1 as MNHEY and CDR2 as SMNVEV (reference sequence). CDR3 size: 14 residues. With V trimmed by 2 bases and J by 5 bases, 3 bases remained unmatched. CDR3 DNA sequence: TGTGCCAGCAGTTTACTAGCGGAGCACAATGAGCAGTTCTTC. It codes for CASSLLAEHNEQFF.

The chain links TRBV7-9 to TRBJ2-3; D ambiguous. Germline CDR1 reads SEHNR; CDR2 reads FQNEAQ (reference sequence). V shed 4 bases and J shed 4 bases, with 9 bases lying between them. The CDR3 extends over 13 amino acids. The CDR3 DNA sequence: TGTGCCAGCAGCTCAATCCTCCCAGATACGCAGTATTTT. Translated, it gives CASSSILPDTQYF.

This chain uses TRBV28 with TRBJ2-5; D is undetermined. Between the trimmed V and J ends, which lost 3 bases and 1 base, there was a span of 3 bases. Germline V gene sequence: CDR1 MDHEN, CDR2 SYDVKM. The CDR3 loop spans 12 amino acids. CDR3 sequence (DNA): TGTGCCAGCAGTTTCGGCCAAGAGACCCAGTACTTC. Translating it yields CASSFGQETQYF.

The chain has TRBV4-3 and TRBJ2-5; D not resolved. The CDR3 is 14 amino acids. V was shortened by 1 base and J by 7 bases, with 13 bases between the two germline ends. Germline CDR1 LGHNA, CDR2 YSLEER. The CDR3 sequence is CASSQGRRSGTQYF. In DNA, the CDR3 is TGCGCCAGCAGCCAAGGGCGTCGAAGTGGGACCCAGTACTTC.

The rearrangement links TRBV27 to TRBJ2-2, with TRBD1 matching over 8 bases. The CDR3 runs 16 residues. V was pared by 7 bases and J by 3 bases, with 10 bases of the junction left unmatched. Germline-derived CDR1 and CDR2 are MNHEY and SMNVEV (reference sequence). CDR3 loop: CASIDVGTGYTGELFF. The CDR3 coding sequence is TGTGCCAGCATCGACGTCGGGACAGGTTACACCGGGGAGCTGTTTTTT.

This clone occurred a few times. This chain uses TRBV9 with TRBJ1-1; TRBD1 is a possible D gene (5 bases). Germline V lookup: CDR1 SGDLS, CDR2 YYNGEE. Deletions cut 1 base from V and 2 bases from J, with 9 bases between. This CDR3 region has 14 residues. The CDR3 region has the DNA TGTGCCAGCAGCGTAACAGGTCTCAACACTGAAGCTTTCTTT. It is translated as CASSVTGLNTEAFF.

The chain employs TRBV9 and TRBJ2-4; tentatively, D is TRBD2 (5 bases). V gave up 4 bases and J gave up 1 base, with 15 bases separating them. The CDR3 sequence is 16 residues long. Germline-derived CDR1 and CDR2 are SGDLS and YYNGEE. The CDR3 sequence: CASSISGSLAKNIQYF. The DNA for the CDR3 is TGTGCCAGCAGCATTTCGGGATCCCTTGCCAAAAACATTCAGTACTTC.

J is TRBJ2-5 and V is TRBV29-1; unclear D gene. The CDR3 totals 13 residues. Trimming left V 3 bases short and J 1 base short, with 9 bases between. CDR1 and CDR2 (germline): SQVTM, ANQGSEA. For the CDR3, the DNA is TGCAGCGTTGAGTCCTGGGTCCAAGAGACCCAGTACTTC. Protein: CSVESWVQETQYF.

Worth noting for this clone: Other DNA sequences of this sample code for an identical CDR3. The J gene is TRBJ1-2, the V gene TRBV27; D uncertain. Germline-derived CDR1 and CDR2 are MNHEY and SMNVEV (reference sequence). Trimming cost V 6 bases and J 4 bases, with 15 bases left between them. The CDR3 totals 14 residues. CDR3 DNA: TGTGCCAGCAGCGAGCTGAGGGAAGCCTATGGCTACACCTTC. Translation gives CASSELREAYGYTF.

The chain uses TRBV6-5 and TRBJ2-5; TRBD1 is a possible D gene (6 bases). With 2 bases removed from V and 1 base from J, the gap between germline ends came to 8 bases. Germline V lookup: CDR1 MNHEY, CDR2 SVGAGI. This CDR3 spans 14 amino acids. The CDR3 here is CASSYTGSQETQYF. Written as DNA, the CDR3 is TGTGCCAGCAGTTACACAGGGTCCCAAGAGACCCAGTACTTC.

This chain connects TRBV9 to TRBJ2-5; D perhaps matches TRBD1 (6 bases). Between the trimmed V and J ends, which lost 0 bases and 8 bases, there was a span of 17 bases. The CDR3 has 15 residues. Germline CDR1 SGDLS, CDR2 YYNGEE. As DNA, the CDR3 is TGTGCCAGCAGCGTAGAAGGGGACATTCGGGACACCCAGTACTTC. It translates to CASSVEGDIRDTQYF.

The V and J genes are TRBV6-5 and TRBJ2-1, with 12 bases aligning to TRBD1. V lost 6 bases, J lost 10 bases, and 10 bases stayed unmatched. The CDR3 contains 15 residues. Germline CDR1 and CDR2: MNHEY and SVGAGI. CDR3 DNA sequence: TGTGCCAGCAGCCCGGGACAGGGGGCCGGGAACGAGCAGTTCTTC. Translating it yields CASSPGQGAGNEQFF.

This clone occurred a few times. The rearrangement joins TRBV6-1 to TRBJ1-1, with D tentatively TRBD1 (6 bases). From germline, CDR1 is MNHNS and CDR2 SASEGT. The germline V and J ends were trimmed by 4 bases and 4 bases, with 10 bases remaining between them. This CDR3 has 13 residues. DNA of the CDR3: TGTGCCAGCAGTGTAGGGGGGAGCACTGAAGCTTTCTTT. Protein: CASSVGGSTEAFF.

The chain carries TRBV7-8 and TRBJ2-3; TRBD1 might be the D (5 bases). The germline V gene has CDR1 SGHVS and CDR2 FQNEAQ. V was trimmed by 0 bases and J by 1 base, leaving 8 bases between them. The length of the CDR3 is 15 residues. CDR3 coding DNA: TGTGCCAGCAGCTTAGCGGGCAGGGGCACAGATACGCAGTATTTT. Translating gives CASSLAGRGTDTQYF.

The V gene is TRBV28, the J gene TRBJ1-5; D perhaps matches TRBD1 (5 bases). Germline loops: CDR1 MDHEN, CDR2 SYDVKM. The ends were cut back, 3 bases at V and 0 bases at J, with 12 bases in the middle. There are 16 residues in the CDR3. This chain's CDR3 is CASSFQGIHSNQPQHF. The CDR3, as DNA: TGTGCCAGCAGTTTCCAGGGAATTCATAGCAATCAGCCCCAGCATTTT.

This sequence joins TRBV7-8 and TRBJ1-1; D gene uncertain. CDR3 length: 16 residues. V lost 6 bases and J 0 bases, leaving 17 bases between the germline ends. Germline values: CDR1 SGHVS, CDR2 FQNEAQ. The CDR3 nucleotides read TGTGCCAGCAGACTTAGCTCCACAGCTGTGAACACTGAAGCTTTCTTT. It translates to CASRLSSTAVNTEAFF.

This rearrangement joins TRBV10-3 to TRBJ2-7, with D perhaps given as TRBD1 or TRBD2 (5 bases each). Looked up from germline, CDR1 is ENHRY and CDR2 is SYGVKD. The CDR3 is made up of 15 amino acids. V lost 6 bases and J lost 2, with 17 bases in between. The CDR3: CAIRLNPQGPYEQYF. For the CDR3, the DNA is TGTGCCATCAGATTAAACCCCCAGGGACCCTACGAGCAGTACTTC.